A selection of T cell receptor beta chains follows, all from one sample in a study of T-cell memory formation after mild COVID-19. Each CDR3 protein gets one entry after TCRdb re-called the 5' RACE reads with MiXCR. This table holds over 350,000 distinct CDR3 sequences, roughly 26% found once. Sequenced input: PBMCs or a T cell subset sorted from them (not recorded which). The receptors shown here come from an adult woman who had mild COVID-19 (a few samples of this study predate the infection). Cell type and time point are not known. Both conserved end residues are part of each CDR3. A D gene is named only where the DNA matches it firmly. Size is omitted from some rows. Given values are once, few, many or a class for expanded clones.

d_call,v_call,j_call,clone_size,cdr3_nt,cdr3_aa
TRBD2,TRBV6-2/TRBV6-3,TRBJ2-1,-,TGTGCCAGCAGTCCTGGGACTAGCGGAGGAGAGCAGTTCTTC,CASSPGTSGGEQFF
-,TRBV7-9,TRBJ2-1,-,TGTGCCAGCAGCTTAGGGAGGGGAGGCTGGTACAATGAGCAGTTCTTC,CASSLGRGGWYNEQFF
-,TRBV29-1,TRBJ2-7,-,TGCAGCGTTGTGATTCCAGGAATGGGGGTCCACGAGCAGTACTTC,CSVVIPGMGVHEQYF
-,TRBV30,TRBJ1-1,few,TGTGCCTGTTCTCAATCGACGGACGAAGCTTTCTTT,CACSQSTDEAFF
TRBD2,TRBV12-3/TRBV12-4,TRBJ2-7,-,TGTGCCAGCAGTCTGGGACTAGTGAACGAGCAGTACTTC,CASSLGLVNEQYF
-,TRBV25-1,TRBJ1-1,-,TGTGCCAGCAGTCCCCTGAGGGGCTTGAACACTGAAGCTTTCTTT,CASSPLRGLNTEAFF
-,TRBV20-1,TRBJ1-1,few,TGCAGTGTTAGAATTTACAGGAGATCGAACACTGAAGCTTTCTTT,CSVRIYRRSNTEAFF
-,TRBV29-1,TRBJ1-2,-,TGCAGCGGCCTCCGGACAGATGGCTACACCTTC,CSGLRTDGYTF
-,TRBV5-5,TRBJ2-7,-,TGTGCCAGCCGGGCGGTCGGGGGCGAGCAGTACTTC,CASRAVGGEQYF
-,TRBV7-2,TRBJ2-3,many,TGTGCCAGCAGCTTTGACCGAGGCACAGATACGCAGTATTTT,CASSFDRGTDTQYF
TRBD1,TRBV10-3,TRBJ1-1,-,TGTGCCATCAGTGAGGCCACAGGGGGCACTGAAGCTTTCTTT,CAISEATGGTEAFF
-,TRBV29-1,TRBJ1-1,many,TGCAGCGCTCGGCAGGGGAACACTGAAGCTTTCTTT,CSARQGNTEAFF
-,TRBV20-1,TRBJ1-1,few,TGCAGTGCTAGTCCGCAGGGGTTTCTGACTGAAGCTTTCTTT,CSASPQGFLTEAFF
-,TRBV12-3/TRBV12-4,TRBJ2-2,few,TGTGCCAGCAGTTTCCGGAGGGCTTTGACCGGGGAGCTGTTTTTT,CASSFRRALTGELFF
-,TRBV5-5,TRBJ2-3,many,TGTGCCAGCAGCTTATTTTCAGATACGCAGTATTTT,CASSLFSDTQYF
TRBD1,TRBV20-1,TRBJ2-7,few,TGCAGTGCTAGAAAAGGGGGCGCGGACCAGATCGAGCAGTACTTC,CSARKGGADQIEQYF
-,TRBV15,TRBJ2-5,-,TGTGCCACCAGCAGAGTTGGTTTTCAAGAGACCCAGTACTTC,CATSRVGFQETQYF
-,TRBV7-2,TRBJ2-1,-,TGTGCCAGCGGAACTGGGTCTTCCTACAATGAGCAGTTCTTC,CASGTGSSYNEQFF
TRBD1,TRBV7-2,TRBJ1-1,-,TGTGCCAGCAGCTGGGGACAGGGGAGGGAGACTGAAGCTTTCTTT,CASSWGQGRETEAFF
-,TRBV6-1,TRBJ2-1,-,TGTGCCAGCAGTGAAAAGGGAGATGAGCAGTTCTTC,CASSEKGDEQFF
TRBD1,TRBV27,TRBJ2-7,few,TGTGCCAGCAGTCGAGGACAGGGGGGCTCCTACGAGCAGTACTTC,CASSRGQGGSYEQYF
-,TRBV19,TRBJ1-3,-,TGTGCCAGTAGTATGCTGAGGGAAAACACCATATATTTT,CASSMLRENTIYF
-,TRBV5-6,TRBJ1-4,-,TGTGCCAGCAGCTTGGGGACGCGGCCAACTAATGAAAAACTGTTTTTT,CASSLGTRPTNEKLFF
TRBD1,TRBV20-1,TRBJ1-2,few,TGCAGTGCCCTTTCCGGGACAGGGTTTGGCTACACCTTC,CSALSGTGFGYTF
TRBD1,TRBV29-1,TRBJ2-7,-,TGCAGCACAAGGACAGGGGGGGCCTACGAGCAGTACTTC,CSTRTGGAYEQYF
-,TRBV11-3,TRBJ2-7,-,TGTGCCAGCAGCTTAGATCGCGGGACAGCAACCTACGAGCAGTACTTC,CASSLDRGTATYEQYF
TRBD1,TRBV6-1,TRBJ1-1,-,TGTGCCAGCAGTGAATTAGGACAGGGAAAGACTGAAGCTTTCTTT,CASSELGQGKTEAFF
-,TRBV11-3,TRBJ2-7,-,TGTGCCAGCTGTAGGGGCTCCTACGAGCAGTACTTC,CASCRGSYEQYF
-,TRBV3-1,TRBJ2-1,-,TGTGCCAGCCGCAGGGGTCAGTTAGCGAGCTCCTACAATGAGCAGTTCTTC,CASRRGQLASSYNEQFF
TRBD2,TRBV3-1,TRBJ2-3,-,TGTGCCAGCAGCCATAGCCTAGCGGGGACCGCCACAGATACGCAGTATTTT,CASSHSLAGTATDTQYF
TRBD1,TRBV3-1,TRBJ2-4,-,TGTGCCAGCAGTCAATGGGACAGGGGCAACATTCAGTACTTC,CASSQWDRGNIQYF
TRBD2,TRBV12-3/TRBV12-4,TRBJ2-1,-,TGTGCCAGCAGTTTAGCAAGGCTAGCGGGAGGCCCGTACTACAATGAGCAGTTCTTC,CASSLARLAGGPYYNEQFF
TRBD1,TRBV13,TRBJ2-3,-,TGTGCCAGCAGCTCTATGACAGGGTTCGGAATGGTGAGCACAGATACGCAGTATTTT,CASSSMTGFGMVSTDTQYF
-,TRBV3-1,TRBJ2-5,-,TGTGCCAGCAGCCGCGACACAGGCTACCAAGAGACCCAGTACTTC,CASSRDTGYQETQYF
-,TRBV24-1,TRBJ2-5,-,TGTGCCACCAGGGGAGTTGGCCAAGAGACCCAGTACTTC,CATRGVGQETQYF
-,TRBV12-3/TRBV12-4,TRBJ2-7,-,TGTGCCAGCAGTTTGTGGGGCCTCTCCTACGAGCAGTACTTC,CASSLWGLSYEQYF
-,TRBV12-3/TRBV12-4,TRBJ1-2,few,TGTGCCAGCAGTTTAGCCTCGACCAAGGGAAGCGGGAAGCGCTATGGCTACACCTTC,CASSLASTKGSGKRYGYTF
-,TRBV20-1,TRBJ1-5,few,TGCAGTGCTAGAGTGGGAGAACCACCAAATAGCAATCAGCCCCAGCATTTT,CSARVGEPPNSNQPQHF
-,TRBV6-5,TRBJ1-4,-,TGTGCCAGCAGTTACTCGACAGGAGAAAATGAAAAACTGTTTTTT,CASSYSTGENEKLFF
-,TRBV5-6,TRBJ1-1,few,TGTGCCAGCAGCTTGAGTGGGAAGAACACTGAAGCTTTCTTT,CASSLSGKNTEAFF
-,TRBV7-9,TRBJ1-1,few,TGCAGCATGGGGACTGAAGCTTTCTTT,CSMGTEAFF
-,TRBV7-2,TRBJ1-1,-,TGTGCCAGCAGCGTACAGGGCACCACTGAAGCTTTCTTT,CASSVQGTTEAFF
-,TRBV15,TRBJ1-2,few,TGTGCCACCACCCCCAGGGCAGTTGATGGCTACACCTTC,CATTPRAVDGYTF
TRBD1,TRBV29-1,TRBJ2-3,few,TGCAGCGTGACAGGGGGAGGCGGACTCACAGATACGCAGTATTTT,CSVTGGGGLTDTQYF
TRBD1,TRBV9,TRBJ2-7,-,TGTGCCAGCATCCGACAGGGGAGAGTCTACGAGCAGTACTTC,CASIRQGRVYEQYF
-,TRBV24-1,TRBJ2-3,-,TGTGCCACCAGTGACCCCCCCGGGGATACGCAGTATTTT,CATSDPPGDTQYF
TRBD1,TRBV11-3,TRBJ2-1,many,TGTGCCAGCAGCCCAGGGGTACAGGGGGCCTATGAGCAGTTCTTC,CASSPGVQGAYEQFF
TRBD2,TRBV20-1,TRBJ2-5,few,TGCAGTGCTAGAGACCCCACTACTAGCGGGAGAATACAAGAGACCCAGTACTTC,CSARDPTTSGRIQETQYF
-,TRBV5-1,TRBJ2-7,many,TGCGCCAGCAGCTTGGATGGGCCCCCCTACGAGCAGTACTTC,CASSLDGPPYEQYF
TRBD1,TRBV15,TRBJ2-7,-,TGTGCCACCAGCATTCCTCGGGACAGAGTCCCTAGGGAGCAGTACTTC,CATSIPRDRVPREQYF
TRBD2,TRBV6-2/TRBV6-3,TRBJ2-7,-,TGTGCCAGCAGTTACGGACTAGCTTTCTCCTACGAGCAGTACTTC,CASSYGLAFSYEQYF
TRBD1,TRBV5-1,TRBJ2-1,once,TGCGCCAGCAGCTTGGGGACAGGGTTGGTGGATGAGCAGTTCTTC,CASSLGTGLVDEQFF
TRBD2,TRBV14,TRBJ2-1,-,TGTGCCAGCAGCCACCTAGCGGGAGCGACCTACAATGAGCAGTTCTTC,CASSHLAGATYNEQFF
-,TRBV15,TRBJ2-5,few,TGTGCCACCAGCTTAGGCCCGGAGGGCTCAGAGACCCAGTACTTC,CATSLGPEGSETQYF
TRBD1,TRBV5-5,TRBJ2-1,-,TGTGCCAGCAGCGGAGGGACAGGGGGCAATGAGCAGTTCTTC,CASSGGTGGNEQFF